This T cell receptor (beta chain) was retrieved from a study of beta chain features in type 1 diabetes. Study-wide context: The study found patients and healthy donors alike in age, gender and cell yields. Study outcomes and limitations: Patients showed naive, central memory and Treg TCRB repertoires that appeared more similar than those of healthy donors. When Type 1 diabetes patients were examined, their TCRB CDR3s proved moderately but significantly shorter in all four CD4+ subsets.

Per germline, CDR1 MNHEY and CDR2 SVGAGI. The CDR3 is 16 amino acids. V shed 0 bases and J shed 1 base, with 11 bases lying between them. With respect to this clone: Its target is not known.

Sequenced material consisted of expressed TCRB transcripts (all of the isolated RNA was reverse transcribed). Generated by immunoSEQ multiplex PCR, the TCRdb table keeps only in-frame clones and is missing some. The data contain approximately 600,000 clones, around an eighth of them singletons. Donors contributed one heparinised blood draw apiece, averaging about 116 mL. All sorted populations exceeded 95% purity. This chain links TRBV6-5 with TRBJ2-3, with D possibly TRBD2 on 6 matching bases. This sequence originates from a man aged 25-40 years with type 1 diabetes. Sequencing was carried out using naive CD4+ T cells from blood. DNA for the CDR3: TGTGCCAGCAGTTACTCCCGGGGGTCTCGCACAGATACGCAGTATTTT. Residues: CASSYSRGSRTDTQYF.